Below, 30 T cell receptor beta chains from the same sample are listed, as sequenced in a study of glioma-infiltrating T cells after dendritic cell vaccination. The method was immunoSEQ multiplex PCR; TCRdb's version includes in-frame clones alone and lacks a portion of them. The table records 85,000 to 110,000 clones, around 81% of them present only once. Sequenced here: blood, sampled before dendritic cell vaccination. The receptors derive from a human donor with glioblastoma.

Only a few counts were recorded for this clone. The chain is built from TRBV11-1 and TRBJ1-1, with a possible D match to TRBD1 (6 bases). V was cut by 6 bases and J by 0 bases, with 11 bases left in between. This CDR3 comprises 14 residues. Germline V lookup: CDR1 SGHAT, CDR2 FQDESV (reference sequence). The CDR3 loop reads CASRRTAMNTEAFF. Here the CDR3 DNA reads TGTGCCAGCAGACGGACAGCCATGAACACTGAAGCTTTCTTT.

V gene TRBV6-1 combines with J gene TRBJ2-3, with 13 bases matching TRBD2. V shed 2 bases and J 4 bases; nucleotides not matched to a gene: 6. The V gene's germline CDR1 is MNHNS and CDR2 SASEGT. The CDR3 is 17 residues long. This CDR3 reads CASSERLAGGLSDTQYF. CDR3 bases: TGTGCCAGCAGTGAAAGACTAGCGGGGGGTTTGTCAGATACGCAGTATTTT.

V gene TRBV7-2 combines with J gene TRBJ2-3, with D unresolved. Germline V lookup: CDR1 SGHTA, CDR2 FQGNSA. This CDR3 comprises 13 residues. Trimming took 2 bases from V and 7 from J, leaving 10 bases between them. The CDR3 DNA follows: TGTGCCAGCAGCTTAACGGTAGATCATACGCAGTATTTT. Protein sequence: CASSLTVDHTQYF.

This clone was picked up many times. CDR3 sequence: CASSLEDRGFDQPQHF. Written as DNA, the CDR3 is TGTGCCAGCAGCTTGGAGGACAGGGGATTCGATCAGCCCCAGCATTTT. The gene calls are TRBV5-8 and TRBJ1-5, with TRBD1 matching 9 bases. The ends lost 0 bases at V and 5 bases at J; junction bases unmatched: 6. The CDR3 has 16 amino acids. Germline V gene sequence: CDR1 SGHTS, CDR2 YDEGEE.

The CDR3 spells CASSENAGGRWEQYF. DNA of the CDR3: TGTGCCAGCAGTGAAAACGCGGGGGGGCGTTGGGAGCAGTACTTC. The rearrangement links TRBV6-1 to TRBJ2-7, with 9 bases aligning to TRBD2. Germline V gene sequence: CDR1 MNHNS, CDR2 SASEGT. Trimming at V came to 2 bases and at J to 7 bases, leaving 9 bases not matched to a gene. The CDR3 length is 15 residues.

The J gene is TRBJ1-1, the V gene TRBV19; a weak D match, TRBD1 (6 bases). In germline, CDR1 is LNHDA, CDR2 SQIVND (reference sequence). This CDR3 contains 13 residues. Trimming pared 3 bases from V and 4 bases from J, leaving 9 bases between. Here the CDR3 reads CASSIQGPTEAFF. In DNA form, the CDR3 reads TGTGCCAGTAGTATCCAGGGGCCCACTGAAGCTTTCTTT.

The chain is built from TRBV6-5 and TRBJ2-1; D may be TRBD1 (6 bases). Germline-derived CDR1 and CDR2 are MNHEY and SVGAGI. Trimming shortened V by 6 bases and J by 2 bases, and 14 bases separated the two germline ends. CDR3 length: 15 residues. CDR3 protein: CASRTTGLTYNEQFF. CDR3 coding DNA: TGTGCCAGCAGGACTACAGGGTTGACCTACAATGAGCAGTTCTTC.

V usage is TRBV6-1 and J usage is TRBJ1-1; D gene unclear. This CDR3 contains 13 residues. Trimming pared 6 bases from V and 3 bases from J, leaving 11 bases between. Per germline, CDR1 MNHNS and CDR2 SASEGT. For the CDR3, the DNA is TGTGCCAGCAGCCGTGTGGCTGACACTGAAGCTTTCTTT. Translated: CASSRVADTEAFF.

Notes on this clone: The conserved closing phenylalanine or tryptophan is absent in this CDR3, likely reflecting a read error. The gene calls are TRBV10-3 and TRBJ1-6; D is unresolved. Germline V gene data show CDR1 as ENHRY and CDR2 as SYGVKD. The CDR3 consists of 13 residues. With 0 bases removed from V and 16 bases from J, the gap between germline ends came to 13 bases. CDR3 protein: CAISESEVPILHL. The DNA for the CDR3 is TGTGCCATCAGTGAGTCTGAGGTTCCTATACTCCACCTT.

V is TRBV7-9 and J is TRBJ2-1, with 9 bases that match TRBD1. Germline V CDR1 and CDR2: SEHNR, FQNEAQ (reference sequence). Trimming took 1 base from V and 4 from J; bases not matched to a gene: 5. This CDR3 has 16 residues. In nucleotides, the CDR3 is TGTGCCAGCAGCTTAGGTCGGACAGGGGCTTACAATGAGCAGTTCTTC. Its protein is CASSLGRTGAYNEQFF.

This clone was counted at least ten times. The CDR3 is CASSLGGQIGTEAFF. The DNA for the CDR3 is TGTGCCAGCAGCTTAGGGGGGCAGATAGGAACTGAAGCTTTCTTT. This chain uses TRBV11-3 with TRBJ1-1; perhaps TRBD1 as D (6 bases). The V end was cut by 1 base, the J end by 5 bases, with 14 bases between. Germline V lookup: CDR1 SGHNT, CDR2 YENEEA. This CDR3 has 15 residues.

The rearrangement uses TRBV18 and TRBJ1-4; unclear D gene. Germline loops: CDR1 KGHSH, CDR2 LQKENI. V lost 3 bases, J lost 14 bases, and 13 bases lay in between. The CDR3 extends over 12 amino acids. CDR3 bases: TGTGCCAGCTCACCCTCACTGCGGAGGCTGTTTTTT. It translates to CASSPSLRRLFF.

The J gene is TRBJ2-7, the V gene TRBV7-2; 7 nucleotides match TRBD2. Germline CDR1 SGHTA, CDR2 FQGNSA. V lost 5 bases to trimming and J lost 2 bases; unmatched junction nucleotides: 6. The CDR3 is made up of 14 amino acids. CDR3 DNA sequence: TGTGCCAGCAGCCCGGCGGGAGCGGCCTACGAGCAGTACTTC. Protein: CASSPAGAAYEQYF.

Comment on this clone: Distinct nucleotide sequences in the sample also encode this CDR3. CDR3 in amino acids: CASSEVGREKLFF. The CDR3 nucleotides read TGTGCCAGCAGTGAAGTAGGCAGGGAAAAACTGTTTTTT. The chain joins TRBV6-1 to TRBJ1-4; D call uncertain. CDR3 size: 13 residues. Trimming removed 1 base from V and 8 bases from J, with 8 bases in between. Per germline, CDR1 MNHNS and CDR2 SASEGT.

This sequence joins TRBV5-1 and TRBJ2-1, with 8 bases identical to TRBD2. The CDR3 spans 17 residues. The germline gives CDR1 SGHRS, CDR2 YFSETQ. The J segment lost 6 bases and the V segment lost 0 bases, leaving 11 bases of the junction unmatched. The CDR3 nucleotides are TGCGCCAGCAGCTTGGGGTGGGGCGGGGGGCCGAGCAATGAGCAGTTCTTC. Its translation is CASSLGWGGGPSNEQFF.

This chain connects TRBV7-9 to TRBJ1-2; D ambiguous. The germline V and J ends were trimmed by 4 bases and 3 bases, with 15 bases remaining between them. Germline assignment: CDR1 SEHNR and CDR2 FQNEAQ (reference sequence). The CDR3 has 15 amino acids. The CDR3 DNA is TGTGCCAGCAGCTCGTGGGAGGGTGGGGACTATGGCTACACCTTC. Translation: CASSSWEGGDYGYTF. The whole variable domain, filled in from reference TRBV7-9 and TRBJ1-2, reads DTGVSQNPRHKITKRGQNVTFRCDPISEHNRLYWYRQTLGQGPEFLTYFQNEAQLEKSRLLSDRFSAERPKGSFSTLEIQRTEQGDSAMYLCASSSWEGGDYGYTFGSGTRLTVV.

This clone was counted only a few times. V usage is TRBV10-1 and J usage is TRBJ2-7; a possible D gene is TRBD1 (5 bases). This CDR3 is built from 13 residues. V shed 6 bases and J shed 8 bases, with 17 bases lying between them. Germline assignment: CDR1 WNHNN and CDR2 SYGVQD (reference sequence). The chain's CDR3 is CASSSQGSKQQYF. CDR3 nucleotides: TGCGCCAGCAGCAGTCAGGGTTCGAAACAGCAGTACTTC.

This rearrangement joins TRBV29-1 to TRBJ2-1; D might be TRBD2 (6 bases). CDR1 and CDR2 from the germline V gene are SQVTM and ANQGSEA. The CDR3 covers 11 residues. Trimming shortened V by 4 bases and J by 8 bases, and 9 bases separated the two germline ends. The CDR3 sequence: CSVGRVYEQFF. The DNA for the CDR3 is TGCAGCGTTGGGAGGGTATATGAGCAGTTCTTC.

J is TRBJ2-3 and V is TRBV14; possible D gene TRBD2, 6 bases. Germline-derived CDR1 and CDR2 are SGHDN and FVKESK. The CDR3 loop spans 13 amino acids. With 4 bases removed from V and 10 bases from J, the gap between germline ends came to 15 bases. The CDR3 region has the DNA TGTGCCAGCAGCCTCCTAGCGATTAGGGCGCAGTATTTT. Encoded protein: CASSLLAIRAQYF.

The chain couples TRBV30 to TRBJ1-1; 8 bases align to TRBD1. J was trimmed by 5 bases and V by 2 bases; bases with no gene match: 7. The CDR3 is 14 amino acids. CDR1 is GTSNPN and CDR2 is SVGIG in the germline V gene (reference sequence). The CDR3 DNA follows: TGTGCCTGGAGTTCAGGGACAGGCGGGACTGAAGCTTTCTTT. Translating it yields CAWSSGTGGTEAFF.

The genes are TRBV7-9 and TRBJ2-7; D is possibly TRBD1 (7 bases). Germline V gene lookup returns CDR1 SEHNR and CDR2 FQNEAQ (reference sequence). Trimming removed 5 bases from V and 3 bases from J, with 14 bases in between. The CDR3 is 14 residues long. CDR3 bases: TGTGCCAGCAGCGACCAGGGGGGCTTCTACGAGCAGTACTTC. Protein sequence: CASSDQGGFYEQYF.

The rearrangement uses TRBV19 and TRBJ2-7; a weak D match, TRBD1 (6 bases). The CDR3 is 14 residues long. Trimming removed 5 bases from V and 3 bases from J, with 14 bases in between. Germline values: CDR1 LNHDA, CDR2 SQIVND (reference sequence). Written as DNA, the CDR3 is TGTGCCAGTAGTGCGCAAAGGGGGAACTACGAGCAGTACTTC. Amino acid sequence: CASSAQRGNYEQYF.

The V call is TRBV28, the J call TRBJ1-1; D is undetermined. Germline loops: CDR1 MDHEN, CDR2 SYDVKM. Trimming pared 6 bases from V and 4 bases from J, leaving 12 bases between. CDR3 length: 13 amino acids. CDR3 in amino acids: CASSLTVGTEAFF. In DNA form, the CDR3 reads TGTGCCAGCAGCCTTACTGTCGGCACTGAAGCTTTCTTT.

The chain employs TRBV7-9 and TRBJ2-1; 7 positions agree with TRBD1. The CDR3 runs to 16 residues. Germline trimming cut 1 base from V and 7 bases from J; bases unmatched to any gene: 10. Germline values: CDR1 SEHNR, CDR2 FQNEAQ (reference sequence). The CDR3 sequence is CASSLGVSQGENEQFF. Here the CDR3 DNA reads TGTGCCAGCAGCTTAGGGGTTAGCCAGGGGGAGAATGAGCAGTTCTTC.

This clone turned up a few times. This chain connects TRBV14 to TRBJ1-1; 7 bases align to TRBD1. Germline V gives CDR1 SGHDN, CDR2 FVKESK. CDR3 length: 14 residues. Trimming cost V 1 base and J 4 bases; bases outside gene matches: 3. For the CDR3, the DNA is TGTGCCAGCAGCCAAGTTACAGGGGTCACTGAAGCTTTCTTT. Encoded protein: CASSQVTGVTEAFF.

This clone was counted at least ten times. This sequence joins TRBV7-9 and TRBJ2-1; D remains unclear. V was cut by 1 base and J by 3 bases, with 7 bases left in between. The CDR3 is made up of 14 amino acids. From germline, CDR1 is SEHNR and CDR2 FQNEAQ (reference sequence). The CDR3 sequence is CASSLGSGYNEQFF. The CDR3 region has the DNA TGTGCCAGCAGCTTAGGTTCCGGCTACAATGAGCAGTTCTTC.

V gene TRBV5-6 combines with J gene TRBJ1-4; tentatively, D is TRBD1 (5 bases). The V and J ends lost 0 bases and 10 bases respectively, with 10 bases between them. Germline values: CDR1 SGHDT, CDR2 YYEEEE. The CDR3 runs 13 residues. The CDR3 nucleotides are TGTGCCAGCAGCTTGGTAGTGGGGCGAAAACTGTTTTTT. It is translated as CASSLVVGRKLFF.

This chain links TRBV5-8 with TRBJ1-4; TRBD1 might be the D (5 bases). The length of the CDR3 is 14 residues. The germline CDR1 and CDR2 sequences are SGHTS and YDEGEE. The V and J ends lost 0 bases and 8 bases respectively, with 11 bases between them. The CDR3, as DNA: TGTGCCAGCAGCTTGGGGGGCGCCGGGGAAAAACTGTTTTTT. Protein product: CASSLGGAGEKLFF. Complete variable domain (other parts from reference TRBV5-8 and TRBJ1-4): EAGVTQSPTHLIKTRGQQATLRCSPISGHTSVYWYQQALGLGLQFLLWYDEGEERNRGNFPPRFSGRQFPNYSSELNVNALELEDSALYLCASSLGGAGEKLFFGSGTQLSVL.

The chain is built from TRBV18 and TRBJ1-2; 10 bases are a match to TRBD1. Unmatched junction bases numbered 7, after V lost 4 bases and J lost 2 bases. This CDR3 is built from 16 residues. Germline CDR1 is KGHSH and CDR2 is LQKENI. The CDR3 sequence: CASSRSGTGVNYGYTF. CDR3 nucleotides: TGTGCCAGCTCACGGTCCGGGACAGGGGTAAACTATGGCTACACCTTC. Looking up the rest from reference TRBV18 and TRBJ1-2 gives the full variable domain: NAGVMQNPRHLVRRRGQEARLRCSPMKGHSHVYWYRQLPEEGLKFMVYLQKENIIDESGMPKERFSAEFPKEGPSILRIQQVVRGDSAAYFCASSRSGTGVNYGYTFGSGTRLTVV.

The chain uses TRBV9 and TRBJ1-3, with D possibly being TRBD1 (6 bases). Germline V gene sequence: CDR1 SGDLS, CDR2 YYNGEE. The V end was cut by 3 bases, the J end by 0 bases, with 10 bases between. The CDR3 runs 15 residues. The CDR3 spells CASSGTASSGNTIYF. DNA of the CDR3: TGTGCCAGCAGCGGGACAGCGTCCTCTGGAAACACCATATATTTT.